The 18 T cell receptor beta chains in this list originate from one sample, sequenced in a study of T cells after yellow fever vaccination. TCRdb called the 5' RACE reads again in MiXCR, with one record for every CDR3 protein. The sample has under 550,000 distinct CDR3 sequences, around a fifth seen once. Sequencing was performed on PBMCs, taken approximately 22 days after the first yellow fever vaccination. These receptor sequences come from a man between 18 and 29 years old who received the YFV17D yellow fever vaccine.

The CDR3 nucleotides read TGCGCCAGCAGCTTGGGGACAGGGGATGATGGCTACACCTTC. Translating it yields CASSLGTGDDGYTF. The chain employs TRBV5-1 and TRBJ1-2; 9 nucleotides align to TRBD1. CDR1 is SGHRS, CDR2 YFSETQ, per germline. The CDR3 runs to 14 residues. Trimming at V came to 0 bases and at J to 6 bases, leaving 3 bases not matched to a gene.

Only a few counts were recorded for this clonotype. J is TRBJ2-5 and V is TRBV7-3; weak D call: TRBD1 (6 bases). The V gene lost 0 bases and the J gene lost 2 bases, with 10 bases spanning the gap. CDR1 and CDR2 from the germline V gene are SGHTA and FQGTGA. The CDR3 consists of 15 residues. CDR3 amino acids: CASSLTRDKQETQYF. The CDR3 DNA reads as TGTGCCAGCAGCTTAACCCGGGACAAACAAGAGACCCAGTACTTC.

The chain is built from TRBV5-1 and TRBJ2-3, with TRBD1 identical over 11 bases. CDR1 and CDR2 (germline): SGHRS, YFSETQ. J gave up 2 bases and V 3 bases, and 11 bases lay outside the gene matches. CDR3 length equals 18 residues. CDR3 bases: TGCGCCAGCAGCTCTGGCCGGACAGGGGGCCGGGTCACAGATACGCAGTATTTT. This encodes CASSSGRTGGRVTDTQYF.

At least ten counts were recorded for this clonotype. This chain joins TRBV4-3 and TRBJ1-2, with 8 bases identical to TRBD1. V lost 0 bases, J lost 8 bases, and 5 bases stayed unmatched. The CDR3 is 14 residues long. Germline-derived CDR1 and CDR2 are LGHNA and YSLEER. The CDR3 sequence: CASSQEAGTGGYTF. CDR3 nucleotides: TGCGCCAGCAGCCAAGAGGCCGGGACAGGAGGCTACACCTTC.

CDR3 amino acids: CASSEESAGGYGYTF. The CDR3 bases are TGTGCCAGCAGTGAAGAGAGCGCGGGAGGCTATGGCTACACCTTC. This rearrangement joins TRBV2 to TRBJ1-2; D is ambiguous. V was clipped by 1 base and J by 4 bases, with 13 bases between them. The CDR3 is 15 amino acids. CDR1 and CDR2 from the germline V gene are SNHLY and FYNNEI.

In its sample, this clonotype was seen a few times. V and J are TRBV10-3 and TRBJ2-2, with D tentatively TRBD2 (6 bases). Trimming cost V 8 bases and J 4 bases, with 11 bases left between them. CDR1 and CDR2 (germline): ENHRY, SYGVKD. The CDR3 has 13 amino acids. CDR3 residues: CAIPDGSTGELFF. The CDR3 region has the DNA TGTGCCATCCCTGACGGGAGCACCGGGGAGCTGTTTTTT.

This clonotype came up a few times. The CDR3 loop is CASSSLGQADSPLHF. The DNA of the CDR3 is TGTGCCAGCAGCTCCCTAGGACAGGCGGATTCACCCCTCCACTTT. The chain is built from TRBV11-2 and TRBJ1-6; 7 bases align to TRBD1. CDR1 SGHAT and CDR2 FQNNGV come from the germline V gene. Trimming removed 4 bases from V and 8 bases from J; junction bases left unmatched: 8. This CDR3 has 15 residues.

The chain couples TRBV3-1 to TRBJ2-7; 7 nucleotides match TRBD1. V shed 4 bases, J shed 6 bases, and the junction held 3 bases outside the gene matches. The CDR3 runs 12 residues. Germline assignment: CDR1 LGHDT and CDR2 YNNKEL (reference sequence). CDR3 in DNA: TGTGCCAGCAGCCGAGGGGGCGGCGAGCAGTACTTC. Translated: CASSRGGGEQYF.

This sequence joins TRBV4-1 and TRBJ2-5; D remains unclear. V lost 1 base, J lost 4 bases, and 10 bases lay in between. The CDR3 loop spans 14 amino acids. CDR1 is MGHRA and CDR2 is YSYEKL in the germline V gene. CDR3 in DNA: TGCGCCAGCAGCCAAGCAGCCCAGGCAGAGACCCAGTACTTC. Residues: CASSQAAQAETQYF.

This clonotype was recorded at least ten times. This chain joins TRBV5-1 and TRBJ2-5; the match to TRBD2 covers 12 bases. Germline CDR1 is SGHRS and CDR2 is YFSETQ. V dropped 4 bases and J dropped 1; count of bases not matched to a gene: 5. The CDR3 totals 16 residues. The CDR3 region has the DNA TGCGCCAGCAGCCCGACTAGCGGGGGCCCCCAAGAGACCCAGTACTTC. Amino acid sequence: CASSPTSGGPQETQYF. The variable domain in full, completed from reference TRBV5-1 and TRBJ2-5, reads KAGVTQTPRYLIKTRGQQVTLSCSPISGHRSVSWYQQTPGQGLQFLFEYFSETQRNKGNFPGRFSGRQFSNSRSEMNVSTLELGDSALYLCASSPTSGGPQETQYFGPGTRLLVL.

This clonotype came up once. The junction differs from germline at one of its ends, possibly a read error. The CDR3 sequence: CASRATSGGSYNKQFF. DNA for the CDR3: TGCGCCAGCAGGGCCACTAGCGGGGGTTCCTACAATAAGCAGTTCTTC. The chain employs TRBV5-1 and TRBJ2-1, with TRBD2 matching over 11 bases. CDR3 size: 16 residues. Per the germline V gene, CDR1 is SGHRS and CDR2 is YFSETQ. The entire variable domain, with the rest obtained from reference TRBV5-1 and TRBJ2-1, is as follows: KAGVTQTPRYLIKTRGQQVTLSCSPISGHRSVSWYQQTPGQGLQFLFEYFSETQRNKGNFPGRFSGRQFSNSRSEMNVSTLELGDSALYLCASRATSGGSYNKQFFGPGTRLTVL.

This clonotype was counted a few times. The chain couples TRBV6-4 to TRBJ1-4; no definite D call. Between the trimmed V and J ends, which lost 0 bases and 6 bases, there was a span of 11 bases. The CDR3 covers 15 residues. Germline V gene data show CDR1 as MRHNA and CDR2 as SNTAGT. Here the CDR3 reads CASSDSGRPDEKLFF. The CDR3 DNA follows: TGTGCCAGCAGTGACTCCGGACGGCCAGATGAAAAACTGTTTTTT.

This chain links TRBV4-3 with TRBJ1-4; a possible D gene is TRBD1 (6 bases). Looked up from germline, CDR1 is LGHNA and CDR2 is YSLEER. This CDR3 spans 19 amino acids. V lost 0 bases and J 8 bases, leaving 25 bases between the germline ends. The CDR3 loop is CASSQDEVVGGSTREKLFF. The CDR3 region has the DNA TGCGCCAGCAGCCAAGATGAGGTCGTCGGGGGCAGTACAAGGGAAAAACTGTTTTTT.

This clonotype was counted between two and nine times. CDR3 DNA sequence: TGTGCCAGCAGCTTGACTAGCGGGGGGGCCGGCACAGATACGCAGTATTTT. Its protein product is CASSLTSGGAGTDTQYF. The chain employs TRBV5-6 and TRBJ2-3, with 13 nucleotides matching TRBD2. After removal of 1 base from V and 1 base from J, the junction contained 3 bases not matched to a gene. The CDR3 spans 17 residues. CDR1 is SGHDT, CDR2 YYEEEE, per germline.

J is TRBJ2-7 and V is TRBV18; D is uncertain. In germline, CDR1 is KGHSH, CDR2 LQKENI. CDR3 length equals 13 residues. V shed 2 bases and J shed 5 bases, with 10 bases lying between them. CDR3 loop: CASSPTHFHEQYV. The CDR3 nucleotides are TGTGCCAGCTCACCAACTCACTTCCACGAGCAGTACGTC.

This chain's CDR3 is CSARDIRADTQYF. The CDR3 coding sequence is TGCAGTGCTAGAGATATCAGAGCGGATACGCAGTATTTT. J is TRBJ2-3 and V is TRBV20-1, with unresolved D. The V end was cut by 0 bases, the J end by 6 bases, with 10 bases between. This CDR3 region has 13 residues. Germline CDR1 reads DFQATT; CDR2 reads SNEGSKA (reference sequence).

CDR3 loop: CASSYSLLDTQYF. The CDR3 DNA reads as TGTGCCAGCAGTTACTCGTTACTAGATACGCAGTATTTT. The rearrangement joins TRBV6-5 to TRBJ2-3; D remains ambiguous. V dropped 0 bases and J dropped 5 bases, with 6 bases sitting between them. This CDR3 region has 13 residues. Germline V lookup: CDR1 MNHEY, CDR2 SVGAGI.

This chain connects TRBV7-8 to TRBJ2-7; tentative D call: TRBD1 (5 bases). Germline CDR1 and CDR2: SGHVS and FQNEAQ. This CDR3 region has 14 residues. Between the trimmed V and J ends, which lost 5 bases and 3 bases, there was a span of 14 bases. The CDR3, as DNA: TGTGCCAGCAGCGCATACAGGAACGACTACGAGCAGTACGTC. Encoded protein: CASSAYRNDYEQYV.